The T cell receptor beta chain under discussion was sequenced for a study of CD8 T cells in ankylosing spondylitis. Study results and limitations: According to the report, clones linked to the disease were significantly enriched in matched synovial fluid samples taken from ankylosing spondylitis patients. Several highly homologous variants formed a TCR beta motif that appeared characteristic of ankylosing spondylitis blood.

V lost 6 bases to trimming and J lost 1 base, with 15 bases between them. The germline gives CDR1 DFQATT, CDR2 SNEGSKA (reference sequence). The CDR3 loop spans 14 amino acids. Quantitative 5'-RACE with molecular barcodes produced the TCR beta libraries. Each CDR3 protein is one row after TCRdb ran MiXCR on the 5' RACE reads. The sample includes about 150,000 distinct CDR3 sequences, around 42% of them seen just once. A note on this clonotype: Its cognate antigen is unknown.

This receptor was taken from a male donor with ankylosing spondylitis. Sequenced sample: synovial fluid, either unsorted or a sorted T cell fraction (not recorded which). V and J are TRBV20-1 and TRBJ2-5; D is uncertain. CDR3 sequence: CSADDGSTQETQYF. CDR3 nucleotide sequence: TGCAGTGCGGACGACGGTAGCACCCAAGAGACCCAGTACTTC.